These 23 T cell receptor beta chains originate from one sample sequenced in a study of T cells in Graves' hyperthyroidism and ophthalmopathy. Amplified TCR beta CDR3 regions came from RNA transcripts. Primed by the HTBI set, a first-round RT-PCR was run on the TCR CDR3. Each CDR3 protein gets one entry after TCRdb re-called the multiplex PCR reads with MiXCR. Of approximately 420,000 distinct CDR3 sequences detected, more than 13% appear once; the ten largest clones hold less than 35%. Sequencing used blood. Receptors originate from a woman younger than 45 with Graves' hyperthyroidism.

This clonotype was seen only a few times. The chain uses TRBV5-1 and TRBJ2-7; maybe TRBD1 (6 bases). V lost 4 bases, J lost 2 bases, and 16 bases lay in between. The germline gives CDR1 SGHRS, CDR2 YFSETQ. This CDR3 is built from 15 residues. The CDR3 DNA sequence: TGCGCCAGCAGCGAACAGGGTATGCCCCCCTACGAGCAGTACTTC. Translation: CASSEQGMPPYEQYF.

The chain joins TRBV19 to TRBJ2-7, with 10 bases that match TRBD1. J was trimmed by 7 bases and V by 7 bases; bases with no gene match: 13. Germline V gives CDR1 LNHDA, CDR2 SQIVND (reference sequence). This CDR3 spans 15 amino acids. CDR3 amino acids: CASNTPGQGQEEQYF. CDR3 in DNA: TGTGCCAGTAATACTCCGGGACAGGGGCAAGAAGAGCAGTACTTC. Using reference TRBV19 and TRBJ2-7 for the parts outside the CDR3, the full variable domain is DGGITQSPKYLFRKEGQNVTLSCEQNLNHDAMYWYRQDPGQGLRLIYYSQIVNDFQKGDIAEGYSVSREKKESFPLTVTSAQKNPTAFYLCASNTPGQGQEEQYFGPGTRLTVT.

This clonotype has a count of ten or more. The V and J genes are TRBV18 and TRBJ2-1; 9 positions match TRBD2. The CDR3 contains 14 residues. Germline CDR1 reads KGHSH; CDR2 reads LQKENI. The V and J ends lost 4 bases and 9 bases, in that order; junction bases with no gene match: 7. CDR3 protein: CASSLRRAGGEQFF. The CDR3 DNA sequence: TGTGCCAGCTCACTGCGGCGAGCGGGGGGTGAGCAGTTCTTC.

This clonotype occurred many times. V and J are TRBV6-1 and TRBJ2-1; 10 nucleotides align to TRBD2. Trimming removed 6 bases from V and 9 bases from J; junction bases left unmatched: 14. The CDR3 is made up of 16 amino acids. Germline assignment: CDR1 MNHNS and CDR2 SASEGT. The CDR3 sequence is CASSSTVAGGRGEQFF. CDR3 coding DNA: TGTGCCAGCAGCTCGACGGTAGCGGGAGGAAGGGGTGAGCAGTTCTTC.

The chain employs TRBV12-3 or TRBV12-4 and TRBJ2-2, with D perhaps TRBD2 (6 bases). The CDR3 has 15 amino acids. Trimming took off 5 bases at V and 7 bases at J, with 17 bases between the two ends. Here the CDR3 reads CASSRGMPGGGELFF. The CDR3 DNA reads TGTGCCAGCAGTCGGGGGATGCCAGGCGGCGGGGAGCTGTTTTTT.

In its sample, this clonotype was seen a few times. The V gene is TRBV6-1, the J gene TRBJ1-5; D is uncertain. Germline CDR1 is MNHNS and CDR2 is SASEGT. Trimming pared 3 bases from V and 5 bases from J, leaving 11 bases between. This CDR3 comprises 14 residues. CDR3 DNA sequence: TGTGCCAGCAGTGAGCGGAGAATCTATCAGCCCCAGCATTTT. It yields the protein CASSERRIYQPQHF.

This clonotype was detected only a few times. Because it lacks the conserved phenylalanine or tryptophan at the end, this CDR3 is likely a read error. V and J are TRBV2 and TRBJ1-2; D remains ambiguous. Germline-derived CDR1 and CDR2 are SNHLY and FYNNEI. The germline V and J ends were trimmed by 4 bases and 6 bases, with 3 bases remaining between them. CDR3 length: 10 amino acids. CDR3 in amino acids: CASSAHGYTL. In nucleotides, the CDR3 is TGTGCCAGCAGTGCCCATGGCTACACCCTC.

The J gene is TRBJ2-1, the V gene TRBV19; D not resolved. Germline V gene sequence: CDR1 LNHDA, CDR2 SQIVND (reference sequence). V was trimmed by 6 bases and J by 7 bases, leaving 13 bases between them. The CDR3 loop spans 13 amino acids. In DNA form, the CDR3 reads TGTGCCAGTAGCGACTTAAAAGTTAATGAGCAGTTCTTC. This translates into CASSDLKVNEQFF.

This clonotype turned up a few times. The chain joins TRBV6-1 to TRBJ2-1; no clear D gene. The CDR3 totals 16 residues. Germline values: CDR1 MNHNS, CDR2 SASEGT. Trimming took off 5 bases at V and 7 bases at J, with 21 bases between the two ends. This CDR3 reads CASSPMPLQAWNEQFF. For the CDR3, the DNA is TGTGCCAGCAGTCCAATGCCGTTGCAGGCCTGGAATGAGCAGTTCTTC.

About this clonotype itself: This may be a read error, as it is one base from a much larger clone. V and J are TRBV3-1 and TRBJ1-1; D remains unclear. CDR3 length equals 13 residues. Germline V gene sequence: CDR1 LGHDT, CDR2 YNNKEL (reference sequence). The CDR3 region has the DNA TGTGTCAGCAGCCAAAAAATGAACACTGAAGCTTTCTTT. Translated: CVSSQKMNTEAFF. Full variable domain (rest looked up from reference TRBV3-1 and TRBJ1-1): DTAVSQTPKYLVTQMGNDKSIKCEQNLGHDTMYWYKQDSKKFLKIMFSYNNKELIINETVPNRFSPKSPDKAHLNLHINSLELGDSAVYFCVSSQKMNTEAFFGQGTRLTVV.

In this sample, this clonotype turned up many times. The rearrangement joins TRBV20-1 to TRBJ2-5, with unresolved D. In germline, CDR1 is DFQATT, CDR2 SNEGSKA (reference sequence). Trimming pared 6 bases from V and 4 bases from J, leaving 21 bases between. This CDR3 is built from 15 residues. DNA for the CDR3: TGCAGTGCAGAAGACCCAAGTAGTCTAGGAGAGACCCAGTACTTC. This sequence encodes CSAEDPSSLGETQYF.

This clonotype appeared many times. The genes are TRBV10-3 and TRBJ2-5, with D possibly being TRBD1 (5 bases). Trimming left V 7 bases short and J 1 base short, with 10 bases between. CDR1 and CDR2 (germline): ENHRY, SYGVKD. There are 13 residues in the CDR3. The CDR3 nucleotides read TGTGCCATCAAAGGACATTCCCAAGAGACCCAGTACTTC. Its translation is CAIKGHSQETQYF.

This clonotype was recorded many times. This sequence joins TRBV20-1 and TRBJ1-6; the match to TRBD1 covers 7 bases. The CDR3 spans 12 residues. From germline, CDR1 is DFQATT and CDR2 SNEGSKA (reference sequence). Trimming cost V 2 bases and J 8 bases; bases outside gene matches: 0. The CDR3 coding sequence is TGCAGTGCTAGACAGGGGGATTCACCCCTCCACTTT. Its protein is CSARQGDSPLHF.

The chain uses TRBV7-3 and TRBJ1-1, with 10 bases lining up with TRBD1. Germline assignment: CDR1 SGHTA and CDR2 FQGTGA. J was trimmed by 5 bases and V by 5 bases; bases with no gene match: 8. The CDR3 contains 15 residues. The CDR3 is CASSHFGTGVTEAFF. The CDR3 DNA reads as TGTGCCAGCAGCCACTTCGGGACAGGGGTGACTGAAGCTTTCTTT.

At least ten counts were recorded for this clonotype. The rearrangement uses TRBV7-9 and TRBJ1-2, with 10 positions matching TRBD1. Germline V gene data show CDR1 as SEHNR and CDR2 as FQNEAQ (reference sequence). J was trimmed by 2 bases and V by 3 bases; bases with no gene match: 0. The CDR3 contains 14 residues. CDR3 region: CASSLDRGNYGYTF. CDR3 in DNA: TGTGCCAGCAGCTTGGACAGGGGGAACTATGGCTACACCTTC.

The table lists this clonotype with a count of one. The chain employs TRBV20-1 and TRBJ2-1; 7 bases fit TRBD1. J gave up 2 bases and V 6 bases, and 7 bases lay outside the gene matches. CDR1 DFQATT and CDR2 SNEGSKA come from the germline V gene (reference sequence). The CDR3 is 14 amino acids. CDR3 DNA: TGCAGTGCAAAGACAGGGAGCCCCTACAATGAGCAGTTCTTC. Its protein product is CSAKTGSPYNEQFF.

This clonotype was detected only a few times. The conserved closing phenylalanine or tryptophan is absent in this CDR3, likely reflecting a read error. The CDR3 nucleotides are TGTGCCAGCAGTTACTCTCGCTTCTCGACGGCCTACGAGCAGTACTCC. It yields the protein CASSYSRFSTAYEQYS. The V gene is TRBV6-2 or TRBV6-3, the J gene TRBJ2-7; D unclear. The CDR3 totals 16 residues. Germline CDR1 MNHEY, CDR2 SVGEGT. The germline V and J ends were trimmed by 0 bases and 2 bases, with 14 bases remaining between them.

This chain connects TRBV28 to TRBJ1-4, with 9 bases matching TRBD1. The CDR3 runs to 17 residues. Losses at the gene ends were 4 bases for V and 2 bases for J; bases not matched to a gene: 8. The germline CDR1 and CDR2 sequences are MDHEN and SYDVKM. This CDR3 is CASSSPGQGATNEKLFF. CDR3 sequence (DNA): TGTGCCAGCAGTTCGCCGGGACAGGGTGCGACTAATGAAAAACTGTTTTTT.

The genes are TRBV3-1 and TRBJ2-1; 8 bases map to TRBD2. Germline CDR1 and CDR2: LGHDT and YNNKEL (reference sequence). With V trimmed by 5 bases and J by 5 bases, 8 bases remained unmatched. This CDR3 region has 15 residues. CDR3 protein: CASSVGLAVDNEQFF. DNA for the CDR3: TGTGCCAGCAGCGTTGGACTAGCAGTAGACAATGAGCAGTTCTTC.

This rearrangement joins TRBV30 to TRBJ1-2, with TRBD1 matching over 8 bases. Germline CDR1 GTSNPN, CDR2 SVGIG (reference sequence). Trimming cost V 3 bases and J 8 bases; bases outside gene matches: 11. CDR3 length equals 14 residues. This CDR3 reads CAWSPLTGVGGYTF. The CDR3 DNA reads TGTGCCTGGAGCCCCCTGACAGGGGTAGGGGGCTACACCTTC.

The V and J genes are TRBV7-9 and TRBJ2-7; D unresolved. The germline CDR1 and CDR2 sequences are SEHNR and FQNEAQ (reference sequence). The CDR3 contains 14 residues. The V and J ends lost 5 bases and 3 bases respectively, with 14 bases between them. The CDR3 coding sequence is TGTGCCAGCAGCGTCTCCGGGCCCCTCTACGAGCAGTACTTC. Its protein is CASSVSGPLYEQYF.

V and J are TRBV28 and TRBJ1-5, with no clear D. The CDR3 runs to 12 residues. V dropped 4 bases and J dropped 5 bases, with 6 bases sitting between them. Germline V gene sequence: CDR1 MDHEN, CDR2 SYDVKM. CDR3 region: CASSSTHQPQHF. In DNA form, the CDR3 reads TGTGCCAGCAGTTCAACACATCAGCCCCAGCATTTT. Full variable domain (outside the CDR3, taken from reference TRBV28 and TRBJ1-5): DVKVTQSSRYLVKRTGEKVFLECVQDMDHENMFWYRQDPGLGLRLIYFSYDVKMKEKGDIPEGYSVSREKKERFSLILESASTNQTSMYLCASSSTHQPQHFGDGTRLSIL.

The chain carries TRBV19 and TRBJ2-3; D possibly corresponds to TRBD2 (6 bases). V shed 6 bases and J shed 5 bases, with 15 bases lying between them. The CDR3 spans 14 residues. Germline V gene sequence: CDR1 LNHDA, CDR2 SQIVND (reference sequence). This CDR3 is CASREDYSGDTQYF. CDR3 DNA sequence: TGTGCCAGTAGGGAGGACTATTCGGGAGATACGCAGTATTTT.